The 30 T cell receptor beta chains below all came from one sample that was sequenced in a study of glioma-infiltrating T cells. TCR alpha and beta CDR3 regions were amplified from RNA using iRepertoire nested multiplex PCR. Each CDR3 protein is one row after TCRdb ran MiXCR on the multiplex PCR reads. The sample includes 100,000 to 150,000 distinct CDR3 sequences, around 23% of them seen just once. What was sequenced was glioma tissue, nonneoplastic brain tissue, or PBMCs (not recorded which). The receptors shown here come from a human donor with low-grade glioma or glioblastoma, undergoing nonglioma brain surgery, or in good health (not recorded which).

As for this clonotype: The conserved phenylalanine or tryptophan is not found at the CDR3 terminus, so this likely reflects a read error. The chain recombines TRBV5-6 with TRBJ1-2; the D gene is possibly TRBD1 (5 bases). The length of the CDR3 is 15 residues. The V end lost 4 bases, the J end lost 5 bases, and 18 bases lay between the germline ends. Germline values: CDR1 SGHDT, CDR2 YYEEEE. CDR3 bases: TGTGCCAGCAGCCCCTCAGGGATTTACATATATGGCTACACCCTC. Translated: CASSPSGIYIYGYTL.

The chain recombines TRBV19 with TRBJ1-4, with 9 bases identical to TRBD1. Germline V gene sequence: CDR1 LNHDA, CDR2 SQIVND (reference sequence). This CDR3 has 15 residues. V dropped 3 bases and J dropped 7; count of bases not matched to a gene: 6. The CDR3 bases are TGTGCCAGTAGTATCGTTGGGACAGGGTCTGAAAAACTGTTTTTT. This encodes CASSIVGTGSEKLFF.

The table lists this clonotype with many counts. This sequence joins TRBV20-1 and TRBJ1-4; D gene ambiguous. The V end lost 1 base, the J end lost 0 bases, and 9 bases lay between the germline ends. The CDR3 extends over 15 amino acids. Germline V CDR1 and CDR2: DFQATT, SNEGSKA (reference sequence). The CDR3 sequence: CSARGSRSTNEKLFF. CDR3 nucleotide sequence: TGCAGTGCTAGAGGATCCCGTTCAACTAATGAAAAACTGTTTTTT.

This clonotype was picked up a small number of times. The rearrangement joins TRBV6-1 to TRBJ2-3; 16 bases line up with TRBD2. The CDR3 is made up of 17 amino acids. Germline V gene data show CDR1 as MNHNS and CDR2 as SASEGT. Trimming cost V 6 bases and J 10 bases; bases outside gene matches: 13. This CDR3 is CASRAGTSGGDISSQYF. CDR3 DNA sequence: TGTGCCAGCAGAGCCGGGACTAGCGGGGGGGATATCAGTTCGCAGTATTTT.

The V call is TRBV20-1, the J call TRBJ2-5, with D uncertain. This CDR3 is built from 12 residues. V was pared by 0 bases and J by 5 bases, with 7 bases between. The V gene's germline CDR1 is DFQATT and CDR2 SNEGSKA (reference sequence). CDR3 sequence (DNA): TGCAGTGCTAGAGATCAAGGGGAGACCCAGTACTTC. Translated, it gives CSARDQGETQYF.

In this sample, this clonotype turned up a few times. The chain carries TRBV7-9 and TRBJ2-1; possibly TRBD1 or TRBD2 for D (6 bases each). This CDR3 has 15 amino acids. Germline V gene lookup returns CDR1 SEHNR and CDR2 FQNEAQ (reference sequence). V was trimmed by 1 base and J by 10 bases, leaving 17 bases between them. CDR3 sequence (DNA): TGTGCCAGCAGCTTAGTGGGGGGCTCCCCCAGGGAGCAGTTCTTC. It specifies CASSLVGGSPREQFF.

The sample holds many counts of this clonotype. DNA of the CDR3: TGCGCCAGCAGCCCCGGACAGCCAGTCACTGAAGCTTTCTTT. It translates to CASSPGQPVTEAFF. The gene calls are TRBV4-1 and TRBJ1-1; D is possibly TRBD1 (6 bases). Germline V gene sequence: CDR1 MGHRA, CDR2 YSYEKL. The CDR3 has 14 residues. Trimming left V 4 bases short and J 4 bases short, with 13 bases between.

This clonotype appeared a few times. The chain combines TRBV14 with TRBJ2-5; possibly TRBD1 for D (6 bases). The CDR3 is 17 residues long. Between the trimmed V and J ends, which lost 1 base and 1 base, there was a span of 16 bases. Germline assignment: CDR1 SGHDN and CDR2 FVKESK. The CDR3 sequence: CASSQVQGIRSQETQYF. Written as DNA, the CDR3 is TGTGCCAGCAGCCAAGTTCAGGGGATTCGTAGCCAAGAGACCCAGTACTTC.

There are a few counts of this clonotype. The rearrangement joins TRBV7-8 to TRBJ2-7, with D possibly TRBD1 on 6 matching bases. V was clipped by 1 base and J by 1 base, with 8 bases between them. Germline V gene lookup returns CDR1 SGHVS and CDR2 FQNEAQ. The CDR3 has 14 amino acids. The DNA for the CDR3 is TGTGCCAGCAGCTTAGGGACAGCATCCTACGAGCAGTACGTC. Protein: CASSLGTASYEQYV.

This clonotype showed up many times. The CDR3 loop reads CSADQPYGYTF. CDR3 nucleotides: TGCAGTGCTGACCAACCCTATGGCTACACCTTC. The gene calls are TRBV20-1 and TRBJ1-2; D is ambiguous. The CDR3 loop spans 11 amino acids. Trimming took 5 bases from V and 4 from J, leaving 8 bases between them. The germline gives CDR1 DFQATT, CDR2 SNEGSKA (reference sequence).

This clonotype was detected a few times. The rearrangement links TRBV11-2 to TRBJ1-1; TRBD1 matches at 7 bases. The germline CDR1 and CDR2 sequences are SGHAT and FQNNGV. The ends lost 6 bases at V and 3 bases at J; junction bases unmatched: 16. This CDR3 is 17 amino acids long. CDR3 DNA sequence: TGTGCCAGCAGTCCACCCCCTGACAGGGTGCCCGACACTGAAGCTTTCTTT. Encoded protein: CASSPPPDRVPDTEAFF.

V and J are TRBV24-1 and TRBJ2-3; 7 positions agree with TRBD1. This CDR3 spans 15 amino acids. The germline CDR1 and CDR2 sequences are KGHDR and SFDVKD. V was pared by 5 bases and J by 6 bases, with 10 bases of the junction left unmatched. CDR3 protein: CATSAGTGVRDTQYF. CDR3 nucleotide sequence: TGTGCCACCAGTGCAGGTACAGGGGTTCGGGATACGCAGTATTTT.

The chain joins TRBV24-1 to TRBJ2-3; D could derive from TRBD1 or TRBD2 (6 bases each). V lost 1 base and J lost 0, with 13 bases in between. The CDR3 covers 17 residues. Germline V CDR1 and CDR2: KGHDR, SFDVKD. The CDR3 spells CATSDLKGGTSTDTQYF. CDR3 nucleotide sequence: TGTGCCACCAGTGATTTAAAGGGGGGTACTAGCACAGATACGCAGTATTTT.

This clonotype has at least ten counts. The chain joins TRBV6-4 to TRBJ1-2, with D hard to call. Germline CDR1 reads MRHNA; CDR2 reads SNTAGT. CDR3 length: 13 amino acids. With 0 bases removed from V and 5 bases from J, the gap between germline ends came to 7 bases. The CDR3 sequence is CASSDSGGYGYTF. The CDR3 DNA follows: TGTGCCAGCAGTGACTCGGGAGGTTATGGCTACACCTTC.

V usage is TRBV12-3 or TRBV12-4 and J usage is TRBJ2-3; TRBD1 might be the D (5 bases). The CDR3 has 13 residues. Trimming took 7 bases from V and 6 from J, leaving 14 bases between them. CDR3 bases: TGTGCCAGCACCCCGGTGGGGCTGGATACGCAGTATTTT. This encodes CASTPVGLDTQYF.

This chain uses TRBV19 with TRBJ1-1; a weak D match, TRBD1 (5 bases). The CDR3 consists of 14 residues. V lost 3 bases and J 4 bases, leaving 12 bases between the germline ends. Germline CDR1 LNHDA, CDR2 SQIVND (reference sequence). As DNA, the CDR3 is TGTGCCAGTAGTATCGGTGGGGGGGTCACTGAAGCTTTCTTT. It translates to CASSIGGGVTEAFF.

About this clonotype: The junction shows a germline mismatch at one end, possibly a read error. The chain combines TRBV15 with TRBJ1-3; D unclear. Per germline, CDR1 LNHNV and CDR2 YYDKDF (reference sequence). The CDR3 totals 15 residues. The CDR3 sequence: CATSRQTVSGNTIHF. As DNA, the CDR3 is TGTGCCACCAGCAGACAGACGGTCTCTGGAAACACCATACATTTT. Based on the CDR3 plus reference TRBV15 and TRBJ1-3, the full variable domain is DAMVIQNPRYQVTQFGKPVTLSCSQTLNHNVMYWYQQKSSQAPKLLFHYYDKDFNNEADTPDNFQSRRPNTSFCFLDIRSPGLGDTAMYLCATSRQTVSGNTIHFGEGSWLTVV.

This clonotype was recorded a few times. V gene TRBV7-2 combines with J gene TRBJ2-5; D assignment may be TRBD1 or TRBD2 (5 bases each). The CDR3 is made up of 15 amino acids. The germline V gene has CDR1 SGHTA and CDR2 FQGNSA. Trimming left V 2 bases short and J 5 bases short, with 15 bases between. CDR3 in DNA: TGTGCCAGCAGCTTACGGGACGGATCAACGGAGACCCAGTACTTC. It translates to CASSLRDGSTETQYF.

V and J are TRBV19 and TRBJ1-1; 8 bases are shared with TRBD1. Germline V gene sequence: CDR1 LNHDA, CDR2 SQIVND (reference sequence). The CDR3 has 15 amino acids. J was trimmed by 6 bases and V by 1 base; bases with no gene match: 7. CDR3 sequence: CASSIGDRRFAEAFF. The CDR3 DNA reads TGTGCCAGTAGTATAGGGGACAGGAGGTTTGCTGAAGCTTTCTTT.

There are a few counts of this clonotype. J is TRBJ2-3 and V is TRBV14, with no clear D. The V end was cut by 0 bases, the J end by 6 bases, with 7 bases between. This CDR3 has 13 amino acids. Germline CDR1 reads SGHDN; CDR2 reads FVKESK. The CDR3 DNA is TGTGCCAGCAGCCAAGAATTGGTGGATACGCAGTATTTT. Protein: CASSQELVDTQYF.

This clonotype was seen a handful of times. The genes are TRBV7-8 and TRBJ2-2, with D unclear. Germline CDR1 is SGHVS and CDR2 is FQNEAQ. V lost 5 bases and J lost 11, with 12 bases in between. This CDR3 has 12 amino acids. The CDR3 loop reads CASSPVNGELFF. CDR3 sequence (DNA): TGTGCCAGCAGCCCGGTAAACGGCGAGCTGTTTTTT.

The chain uses TRBV14 and TRBJ2-4, with 9 bases matching TRBD1. The CDR3 is 13 amino acids. With V trimmed by 5 bases and J by 8 bases, 4 bases remained unmatched. Per germline, CDR1 SGHDN and CDR2 FVKESK. In DNA, the CDR3 is TGTGCCAGCAGCGGACAGGGGCGGGACATTCAGTACTTC. Protein sequence: CASSGQGRDIQYF.

This clonotype was counted between two and nine times. The chain links TRBV20-1 to TRBJ1-4; D uncertain. The germline gives CDR1 DFQATT, CDR2 SNEGSKA (reference sequence). Deletions cut 5 bases from V and 3 bases from J, with 1 base between. The CDR3 loop spans 10 amino acids. The CDR3 is CSASNEKLFF. CDR3 bases: TGCAGTGCTTCTAATGAAAAACTGTTTTTT.

This clonotype was picked up many times. This chain uses TRBV27 with TRBJ1-1, with a possible D match to TRBD1 (6 bases). The CDR3 length is 14 residues. Germline loops: CDR1 MNHEY, CDR2 SMNVEV (reference sequence). Trimming cost V 2 bases and J 7 bases, with 14 bases left between them. The CDR3 is CASSLDVTGFEAFF. The CDR3, as DNA: TGTGCCAGCAGTTTAGACGTCACAGGGTTTGAAGCTTTCTTT.

About this clonotype itself: This may be a read error: a much more frequent sequence differs by one nucleotide. V usage is TRBV27 and J usage is TRBJ1-5, with 7 positions matching TRBD1. V gave up 4 bases and J gave up 0 bases; unmatched junction bases: 12. Per germline, CDR1 MNHEY and CDR2 SMNVEV (reference sequence). This CDR3 comprises 18 residues. CDR3 nucleotide sequence: TGTGCCAGCAGTTCCGACCGGGACAGTTACTATAGCAATCAGCCCCAGCATTTT. Translation: CASSSDRDSYYSNQPQHF.

V gene TRBV19 combines with J gene TRBJ1-5; D not resolved. The CDR3 length is 14 residues. The V gene lost 3 bases and the J gene lost 6 bases, with 12 bases spanning the gap. The germline CDR1 and CDR2 sequences are LNHDA and SQIVND (reference sequence). In nucleotides, the CDR3 is TGTGCCAGTAGTATCCGAGGACGGGTTCAGCCCCAGCATTTT. Amino acids: CASSIRGRVQPQHF.

The table lists this clonotype with a few counts. V and J are TRBV18 and TRBJ2-1; maybe TRBD1 (5 bases). The CDR3 contains 13 residues. V was cut by 4 bases and J by 8 bases, with 12 bases left in between. From germline, CDR1 is KGHSH and CDR2 LQKENI. The CDR3 is CASSHQEGDEQFF. CDR3 nucleotide sequence: TGTGCCAGCTCACATCAAGAAGGGGATGAGCAGTTCTTC.

Regarding this clonotype: This may arise from a read error, as a much more abundant clone is one base away. This chain connects TRBV20-1 to TRBJ1-3; the D is unclear. Germline CDR1 DFQATT, CDR2 SNEGSKA (reference sequence). The CDR3 has 14 amino acids. Between the trimmed V and J ends, which lost 8 bases and 1 base, there was a span of 15 bases. CDR3 sequence reads: CSSSPAGSGNTIYF. The CDR3 coding sequence is TGCAGTTCTTCACCAGCAGGATCTGGAAACACCATATATTTT.

This clonotype was seen ten or more times. This chain connects TRBV27 to TRBJ2-7, with TRBD2 matching over 9 bases. Looked up from germline, CDR1 is MNHEY and CDR2 is SMNVEV (reference sequence). The CDR3 is 15 residues long. With 6 bases clipped from V and 2 bases from J, the junction kept 8 bases outside the gene matches. Here the CDR3 DNA reads TGTGCCAGCAGACCAACTAGCGGGCCTCCCTACGAGCAGTACGTC. The encoded protein is CASRPTSGPPYEQYV.

This clonotype was seen ten or more times. The chain recombines TRBV6-1 with TRBJ2-1; D unresolved. This CDR3 contains 12 residues. V gave up 6 bases and J gave up 9 bases, with 12 bases separating them. CDR1 and CDR2 (germline): MNHNS, SASEGT. In nucleotides, the CDR3 is TGTGCCAGCAGCGAGCAGCATTTTGAGCAGTTCTTC. Translated, it gives CASSEQHFEQFF.